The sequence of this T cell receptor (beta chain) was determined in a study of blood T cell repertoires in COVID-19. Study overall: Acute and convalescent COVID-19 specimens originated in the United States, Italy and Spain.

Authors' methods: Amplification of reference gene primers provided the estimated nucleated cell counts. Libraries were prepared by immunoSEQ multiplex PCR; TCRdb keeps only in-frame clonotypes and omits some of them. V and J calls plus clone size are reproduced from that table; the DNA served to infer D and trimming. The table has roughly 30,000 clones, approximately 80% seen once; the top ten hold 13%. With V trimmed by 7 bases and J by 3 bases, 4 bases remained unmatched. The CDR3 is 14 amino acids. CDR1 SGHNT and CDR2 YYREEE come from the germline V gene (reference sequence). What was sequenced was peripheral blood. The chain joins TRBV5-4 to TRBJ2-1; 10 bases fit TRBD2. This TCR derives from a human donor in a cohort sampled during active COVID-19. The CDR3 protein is CASGLAGGYNEQFF. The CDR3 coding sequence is TGTGCCAGCGGATTAGCGGGGGGCTACAATGAGCAGTTCTTC.